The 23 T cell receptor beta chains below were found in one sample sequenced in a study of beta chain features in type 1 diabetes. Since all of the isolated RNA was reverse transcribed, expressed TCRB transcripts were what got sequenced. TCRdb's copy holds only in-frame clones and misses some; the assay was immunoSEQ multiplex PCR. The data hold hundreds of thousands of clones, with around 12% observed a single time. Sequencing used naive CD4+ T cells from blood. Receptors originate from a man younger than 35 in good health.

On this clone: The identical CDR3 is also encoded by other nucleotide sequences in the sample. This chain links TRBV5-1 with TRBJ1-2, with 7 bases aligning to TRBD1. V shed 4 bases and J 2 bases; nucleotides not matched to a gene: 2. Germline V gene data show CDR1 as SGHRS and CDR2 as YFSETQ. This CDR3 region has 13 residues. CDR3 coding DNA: TGCGCCAGCAGCCCGGGACAGAACTATGGCTACACCTTC. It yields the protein CASSPGQNYGYTF. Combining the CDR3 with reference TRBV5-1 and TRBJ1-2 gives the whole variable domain KAGVTQTPRYLIKTRGQQVTLSCSPISGHRSVSWYQQTPGQGLQFLFEYFSETQRNKGNFPGRFSGRQFSNSRSEMNVSTLELGDSALYLCASSPGQNYGYTFGSGTRLTVV.

The CDR3 here is CASSQDARAGGNEQFF. The CDR3 DNA is TGCGCCAGCAGCCAAGATGCCCGGGCCGGGGGCAATGAGCAGTTCTTC. The chain carries TRBV4-3 and TRBJ2-1; possibly TRBD2 for D (6 bases). Germline CDR1 reads LGHNA; CDR2 reads YSLEER. The CDR3 is 16 amino acids. V was pared by 0 bases and J by 6 bases, with 15 bases between.

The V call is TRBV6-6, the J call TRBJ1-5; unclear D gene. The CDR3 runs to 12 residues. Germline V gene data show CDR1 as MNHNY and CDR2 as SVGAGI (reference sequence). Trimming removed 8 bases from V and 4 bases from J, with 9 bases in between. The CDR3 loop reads CASSRRNQPQHF. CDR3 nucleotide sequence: TGTGCCAGCTCTCGGAGAAATCAGCCCCAGCATTTT.

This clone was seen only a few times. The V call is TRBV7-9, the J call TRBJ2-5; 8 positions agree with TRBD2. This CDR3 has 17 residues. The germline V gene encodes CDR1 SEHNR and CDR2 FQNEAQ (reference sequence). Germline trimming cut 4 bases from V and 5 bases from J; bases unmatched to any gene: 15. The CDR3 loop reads CASSSRPGAGARETQYF. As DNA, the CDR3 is TGTGCCAGCAGCTCGCGTCCAGGAGCGGGAGCACGGGAGACCCAGTACTTC.

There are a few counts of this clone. The CDR3 here is CASSPPQWNEKLFF. The CDR3 DNA reads as TGTGCCAGCAGTCCTCCCCAGTGGAATGAAAAACTGTTTTTT. The chain employs TRBV28 and TRBJ1-4; no reliable D call. Germline V gene sequence: CDR1 MDHEN, CDR2 SYDVKM. The CDR3 spans 14 residues. V lost 5 bases and J lost 5, with 12 bases in between.

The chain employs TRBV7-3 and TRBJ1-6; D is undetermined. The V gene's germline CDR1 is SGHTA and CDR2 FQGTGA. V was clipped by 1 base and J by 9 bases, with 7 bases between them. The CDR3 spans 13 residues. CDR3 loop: CASSLKPPSPLHF. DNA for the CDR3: TGTGCCAGCAGCTTAAAGCCCCCTTCACCCCTCCACTTT.

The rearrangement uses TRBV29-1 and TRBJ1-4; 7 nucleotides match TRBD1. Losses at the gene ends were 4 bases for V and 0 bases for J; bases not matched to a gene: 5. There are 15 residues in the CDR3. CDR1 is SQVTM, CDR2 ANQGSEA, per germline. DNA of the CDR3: TGCAGCGTTGTTGGACAGGAAACAACTAATGAAAAACTGTTTTTT. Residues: CSVVGQETTNEKLFF.

As DNA, the CDR3 is TGTGCCAGCAGTCCCGGGACTAGCGGGAACACAGATACGCAGTATTTT. It codes for CASSPGTSGNTDTQYF. This sequence joins TRBV28 and TRBJ2-3; 13 bases map to TRBD2. The CDR3 is 16 amino acids. Germline CDR1 reads MDHEN; CDR2 reads SYDVKM. The V segment lost 5 bases and the J segment 2 bases; nucleotides outside the gene matches: 4.

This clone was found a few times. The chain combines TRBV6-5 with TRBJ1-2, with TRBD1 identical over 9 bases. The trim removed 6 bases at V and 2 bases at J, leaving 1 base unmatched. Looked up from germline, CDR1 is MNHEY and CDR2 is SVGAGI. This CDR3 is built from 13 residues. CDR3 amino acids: CASRDRGNYGYTF. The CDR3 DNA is TGTGCCAGCAGAGACAGGGGGAACTATGGCTACACCTTC.

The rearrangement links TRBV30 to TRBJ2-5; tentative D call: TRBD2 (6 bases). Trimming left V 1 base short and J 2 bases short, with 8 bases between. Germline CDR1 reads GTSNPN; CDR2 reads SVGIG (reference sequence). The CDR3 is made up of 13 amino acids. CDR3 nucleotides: TGTGCCTGGAGTGGCAGCGGGCAAGAGACCCAGTACTTC. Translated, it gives CAWSGSGQETQYF. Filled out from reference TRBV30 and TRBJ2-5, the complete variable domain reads SQTIHQWPATLVQPVGSPLSLECTVEGTSNPNLYWYRQAAGRGLQLLFYSVGIGQISSEVPQNLSASRPQDRQFILSSKKLLLSDSGFYLCAWSGSGQETQYFGPGTRLLVL.

This CDR3 reads CASSTTGGSMNTEAFF. In nucleotides, the CDR3 is TGTGCCAGCAGTACTACAGGGGGGAGCATGAACACTGAAGCTTTCTTT. The V call is TRBV6-6, the J call TRBJ1-1, with 8 bases that match TRBD1. The ends lost 5 bases at V and 0 bases at J; junction bases unmatched: 8. Germline V gene data show CDR1 as MNHNY and CDR2 as SVGAGI (reference sequence). CDR3 length equals 16 residues.

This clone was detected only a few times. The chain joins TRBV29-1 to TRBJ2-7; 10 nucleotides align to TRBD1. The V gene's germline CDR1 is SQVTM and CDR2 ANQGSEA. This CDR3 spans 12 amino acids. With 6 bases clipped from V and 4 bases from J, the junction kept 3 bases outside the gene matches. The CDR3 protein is CSVPGQGYEQYF. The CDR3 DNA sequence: TGCAGCGTCCCGGGACAGGGGTACGAGCAGTACTTC.

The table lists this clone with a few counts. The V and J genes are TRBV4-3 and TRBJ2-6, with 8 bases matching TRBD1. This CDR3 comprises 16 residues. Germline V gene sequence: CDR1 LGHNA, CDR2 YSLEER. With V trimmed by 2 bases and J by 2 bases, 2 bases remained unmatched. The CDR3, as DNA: TGCGCCAGCAGCCAATGGACAGGGACTGGGGCCAACGTCCTGACTTTC. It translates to CASSQWTGTGANVLTF.

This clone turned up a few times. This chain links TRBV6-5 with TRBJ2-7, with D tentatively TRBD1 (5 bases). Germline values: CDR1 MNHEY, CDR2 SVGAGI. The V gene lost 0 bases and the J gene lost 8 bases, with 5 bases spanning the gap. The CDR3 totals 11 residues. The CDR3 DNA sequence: TGTGCCAGCAGTTACTCGGACAAGCAGTACTTC. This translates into CASSYSDKQYF.

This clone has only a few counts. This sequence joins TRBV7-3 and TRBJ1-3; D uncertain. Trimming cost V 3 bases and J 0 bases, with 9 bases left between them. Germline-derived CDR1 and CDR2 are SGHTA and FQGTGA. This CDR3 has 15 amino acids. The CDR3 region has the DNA TGTGCCAGCAGCTTTATGGTGAGCTCTGGAAACACCATATATTTT. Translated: CASSFMVSSGNTIYF.

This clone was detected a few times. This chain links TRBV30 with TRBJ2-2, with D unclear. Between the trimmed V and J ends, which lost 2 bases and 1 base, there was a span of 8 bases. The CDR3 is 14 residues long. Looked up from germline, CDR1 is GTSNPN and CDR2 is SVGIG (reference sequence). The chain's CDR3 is CAWSRSGNTGELFF. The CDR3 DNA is TGTGCCTGGAGTCGGTCGGGGAACACCGGGGAGCTGTTTTTT.

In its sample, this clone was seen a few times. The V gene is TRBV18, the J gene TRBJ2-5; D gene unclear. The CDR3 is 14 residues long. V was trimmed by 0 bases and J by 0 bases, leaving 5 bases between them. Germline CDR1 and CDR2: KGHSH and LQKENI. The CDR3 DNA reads TGTGCCAGCTCACCACCCATGTACCAAGAGACCCAGTACTTC. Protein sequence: CASSPPMYQETQYF.

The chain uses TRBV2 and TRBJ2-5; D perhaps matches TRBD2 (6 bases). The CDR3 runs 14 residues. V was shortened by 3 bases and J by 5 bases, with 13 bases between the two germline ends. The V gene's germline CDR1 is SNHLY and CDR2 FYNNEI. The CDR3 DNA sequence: TGTGCCAGCAGTGACCGCGGGATCGTGGAGACCCAGTACTTC. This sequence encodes CASSDRGIVETQYF. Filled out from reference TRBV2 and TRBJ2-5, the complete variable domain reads EPEVTQTPSHQVTQMGQEVILRCVPISNHLYFYWYRQILGQKVEFLVSFYNNEISEKSEIFDDQFSVERPDGSNFTLKIRSTKLEDSAMYFCASSDRGIVETQYFGPGTRLLVL.

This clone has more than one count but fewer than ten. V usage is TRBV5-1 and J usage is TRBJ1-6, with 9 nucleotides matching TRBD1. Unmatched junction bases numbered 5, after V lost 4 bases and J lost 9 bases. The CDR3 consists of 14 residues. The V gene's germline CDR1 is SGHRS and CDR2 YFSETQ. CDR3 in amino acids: CASSLDRGFSPLHF. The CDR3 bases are TGCGCCAGCAGCCTCGACAGGGGGTTTTCACCCCTCCACTTT.

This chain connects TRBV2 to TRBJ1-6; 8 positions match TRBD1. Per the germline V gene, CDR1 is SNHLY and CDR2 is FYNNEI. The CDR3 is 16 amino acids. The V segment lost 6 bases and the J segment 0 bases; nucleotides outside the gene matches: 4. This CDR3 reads CASSRDRSSYNSPLHF. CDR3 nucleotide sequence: TGTGCCAGCAGCCGGGACAGGAGCTCCTATAATTCACCCCTCCACTTT.

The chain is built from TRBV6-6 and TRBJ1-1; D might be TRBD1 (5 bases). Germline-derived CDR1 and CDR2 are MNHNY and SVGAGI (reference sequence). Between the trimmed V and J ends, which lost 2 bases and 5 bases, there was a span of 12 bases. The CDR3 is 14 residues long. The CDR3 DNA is TGTGCCAGCAGTTACCGTGTCCAGGGAACTGAAGCTTTCTTT. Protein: CASSYRVQGTEAFF.

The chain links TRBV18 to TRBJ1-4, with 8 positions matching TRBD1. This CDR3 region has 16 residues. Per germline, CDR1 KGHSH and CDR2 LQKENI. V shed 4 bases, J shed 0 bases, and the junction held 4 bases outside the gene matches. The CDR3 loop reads CASSLGTGATNEKLFF. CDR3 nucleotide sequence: TGTGCCAGCTCACTGGGGACAGGAGCAACTAATGAAAAACTGTTTTTT.

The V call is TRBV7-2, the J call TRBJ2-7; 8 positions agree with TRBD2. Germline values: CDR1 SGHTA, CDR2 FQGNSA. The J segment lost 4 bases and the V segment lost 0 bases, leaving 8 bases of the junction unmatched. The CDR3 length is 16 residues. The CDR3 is CASSLAHSGGQYEQYF. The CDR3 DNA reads TGTGCCAGCAGCTTAGCGCACAGCGGGGGCCAATACGAGCAGTACTTC.